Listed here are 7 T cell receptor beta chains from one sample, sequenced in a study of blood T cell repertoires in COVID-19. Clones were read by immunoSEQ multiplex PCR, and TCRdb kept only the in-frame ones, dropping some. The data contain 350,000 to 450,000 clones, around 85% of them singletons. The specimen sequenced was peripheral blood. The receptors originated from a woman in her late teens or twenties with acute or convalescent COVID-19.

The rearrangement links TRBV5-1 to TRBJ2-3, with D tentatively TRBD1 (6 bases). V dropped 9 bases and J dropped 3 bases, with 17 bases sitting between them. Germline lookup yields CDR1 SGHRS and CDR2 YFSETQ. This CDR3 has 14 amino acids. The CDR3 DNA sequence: TGCGCCACCCGACAGGCCGGATCTACAGATACGCAGTATTTT. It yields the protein CATRQAGSTDTQYF.

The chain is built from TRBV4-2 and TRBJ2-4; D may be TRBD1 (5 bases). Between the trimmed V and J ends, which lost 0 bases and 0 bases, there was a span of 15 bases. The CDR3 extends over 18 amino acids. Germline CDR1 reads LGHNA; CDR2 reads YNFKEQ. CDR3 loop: CASSQDWGRAIAKNIQYF. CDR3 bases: TGTGCCAGCAGCCAAGATTGGGGCAGGGCCATAGCCAAAAACATTCAGTACTTC.

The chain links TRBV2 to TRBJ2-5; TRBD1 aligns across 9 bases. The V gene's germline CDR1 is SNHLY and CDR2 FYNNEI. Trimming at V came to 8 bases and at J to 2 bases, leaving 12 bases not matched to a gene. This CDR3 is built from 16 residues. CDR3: CASSPQPGQGQETQYF. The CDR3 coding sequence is TGTGCCAGCTCTCCGCAGCCGGGACAGGGACAAGAGACCCAGTACTTC.

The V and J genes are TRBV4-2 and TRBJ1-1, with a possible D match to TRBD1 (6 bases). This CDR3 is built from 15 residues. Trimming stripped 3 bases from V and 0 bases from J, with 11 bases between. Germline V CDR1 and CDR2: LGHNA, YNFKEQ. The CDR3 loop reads CASSHKQGMNTEAFF. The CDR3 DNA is TGTGCCAGCAGCCACAAACAGGGCATGAACACTGAAGCTTTCTTT.

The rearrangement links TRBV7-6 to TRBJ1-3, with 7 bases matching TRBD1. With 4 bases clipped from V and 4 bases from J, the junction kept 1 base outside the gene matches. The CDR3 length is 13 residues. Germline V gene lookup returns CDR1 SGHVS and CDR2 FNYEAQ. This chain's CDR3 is CASSSGQGNTIYF. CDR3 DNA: TGTGCCAGCAGCTCGGGACAGGGAAACACCATATATTTT.

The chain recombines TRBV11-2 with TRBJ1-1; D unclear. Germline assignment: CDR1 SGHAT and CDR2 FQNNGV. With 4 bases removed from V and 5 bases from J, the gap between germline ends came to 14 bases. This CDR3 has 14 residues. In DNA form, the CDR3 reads TGTGCCAGCAGCTCACCTCGACTTGGAACTGAAGCTTTCTTT. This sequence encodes CASSSPRLGTEAFF.

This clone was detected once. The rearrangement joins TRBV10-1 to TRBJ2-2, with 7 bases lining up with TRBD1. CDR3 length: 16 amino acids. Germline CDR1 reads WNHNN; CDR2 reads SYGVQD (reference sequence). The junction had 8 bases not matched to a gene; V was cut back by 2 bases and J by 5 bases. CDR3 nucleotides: TGCGCCAGCAGTGAGGGGACAGCCCAGGCGACCGGGGAGCTGTTTTTT. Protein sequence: CASSEGTAQATGELFF.